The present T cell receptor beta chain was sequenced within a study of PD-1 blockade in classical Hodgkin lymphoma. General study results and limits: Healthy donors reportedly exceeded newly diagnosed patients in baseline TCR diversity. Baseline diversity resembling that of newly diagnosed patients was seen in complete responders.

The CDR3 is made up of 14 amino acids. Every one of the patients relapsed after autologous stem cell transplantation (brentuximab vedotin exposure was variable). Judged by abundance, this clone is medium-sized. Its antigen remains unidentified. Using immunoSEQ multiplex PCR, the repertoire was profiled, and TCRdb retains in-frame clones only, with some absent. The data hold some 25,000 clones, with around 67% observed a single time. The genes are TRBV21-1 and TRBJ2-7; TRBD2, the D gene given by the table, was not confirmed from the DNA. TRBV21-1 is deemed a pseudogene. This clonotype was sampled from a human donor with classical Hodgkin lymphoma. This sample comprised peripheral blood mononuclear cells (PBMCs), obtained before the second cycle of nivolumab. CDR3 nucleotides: TGTGCCAGCAGCAGGGGTCTAGCTTGCTACGAGCAGTACTTC. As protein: CASSRGLACYEQYF.